Each of the 13 T cell receptor beta chains below was sequenced from the same sample in a study of human T cells and chemical hapten exposure. Described time point: pre-sensitization, week 0. This sample's treatment: therapeutic diphenylcyclopropenone sensitization with weekly scalp DPC. TCRdb used MiXCR to reprocess the RACE reads, holding one entry per CDR3 protein. The repertoire consists of around 56,000 distinct CDR3 sequences, with around 10% occurring once and the leading ten covering around 9.5%. The specimen was whole blood, collected in connection with sensitization to the hapten diphenylcyclopropenone (DPC). The receptor set was obtained from a man aged 35 to 55 with alopecia areata. Some clones in this sample may be carry-over from other donors' samples.

At least ten counts were recorded for this clonotype. The gene calls are TRBV6-1 and TRBJ2-1, with TRBD2 matching over 9 bases. The CDR3 is made up of 15 amino acids. Germline trimming cut 4 bases from V and 10 bases from J; bases unmatched to any gene: 11. Per germline, CDR1 MNHNS and CDR2 SASEGT. The CDR3 bases are TGTGCCAGCAGTGGAAAGCGGGAGGAAAAGAACGAGCAGTTCTTC. The encoded protein is CASSGKREEKNEQFF.

This clonotype showed up just a few times. The V and J genes are TRBV6-1 and TRBJ2-2; no firm D call. Germline V gene lookup returns CDR1 MNHNS and CDR2 SASEGT. This CDR3 is 14 amino acids long. V was clipped by 7 bases and J by 6 bases, with 15 bases between them. The CDR3 sequence: CASKPGTPAGELFF. CDR3 coding DNA: TGTGCCAGCAAACCCGGAACCCCGGCCGGGGAGCTGTTTTTT.

This clonotype was recorded a few times. This sequence joins TRBV28 and TRBJ1-2; 8 bases are shared with TRBD1. Losses at the gene ends were 2 bases for V and 4 bases for J; bases not matched to a gene: 6. The length of the CDR3 is 15 residues. The germline V gene encodes CDR1 MDHEN and CDR2 SYDVKM. CDR3 residues: CASSLERGQGYGYTF. The CDR3 nucleotides are TGTGCCAGCAGTTTAGAAAGAGGACAGGGCTATGGCTACACCTTC.

This clonotype was observed a few times. The DNA for the CDR3 is TGTGCCAGCTCACCACCGGGACAGGGTCGGCTCACTGAAGCTTTCTTT. Translated: CASSPPGQGRLTEAFF. The chain carries TRBV18 and TRBJ1-1; 9 bases agree with TRBD1. The V gene's germline CDR1 is KGHSH and CDR2 LQKENI. V shed 0 bases and J 4 bases; nucleotides not matched to a gene: 6. The CDR3 is made up of 16 amino acids.

This clonotype was counted only a few times. CDR3 sequence reads: CASSQGYSHEQFF. For the CDR3, the DNA is TGTGCCAGCAGTCAGGGTTATAGCCATGAGCAGTTCTTC. The chain combines TRBV6-5 with TRBJ2-1, with D perhaps matching TRBD1 (5 bases). Trimming left V 5 bases short and J 8 bases short, with 13 bases between. Germline V gene lookup returns CDR1 MNHEY and CDR2 SVGAGI. The CDR3 is 13 amino acids.

This clonotype was observed many times. The chain links TRBV3-1 to TRBJ2-5; 7 positions agree with TRBD2. Germline V gene data show CDR1 as LGHDT and CDR2 as YNNKEL (reference sequence). V was pared by 4 bases and J by 1 base, with 9 bases of the junction left unmatched. The CDR3 runs 16 residues. CDR3 in amino acids: CASSPQGSGLQETQYF. The CDR3 DNA reads as TGTGCCAGCAGCCCCCAAGGTAGCGGGCTCCAAGAGACCCAGTACTTC.

This chain joins TRBV28 and TRBJ2-7, with 7 bases that match TRBD2. V shed 8 bases and J 4 bases; nucleotides not matched to a gene: 14. The CDR3 runs to 15 residues. The germline CDR1 and CDR2 sequences are MDHEN and SYDVKM. The CDR3 DNA reads as TGTGCCAGCTCCACATCGGGCGGGAGTAGGTACGAGCAGTACTTC. This translates into CASSTSGGSRYEQYF.

This clonotype was detected ten times or more. The chain is built from TRBV18 and TRBJ1-2, with 7 bases fitting TRBD1. Germline V CDR1 and CDR2: KGHSH, LQKENI. V gave up 0 bases and J gave up 5 bases; unmatched junction bases: 6. This CDR3 spans 15 amino acids. CDR3 sequence (DNA): TGTGCCAGCTCACCACCGGCCCCAGGGGGTTATGGCTACACCTTC. Residues: CASSPPAPGGYGYTF.

In its sample, this clonotype was seen a few times. V and J are TRBV18 and TRBJ2-3, with no clear D. Between the trimmed V and J ends, which lost 3 bases and 2 bases, there was a span of 3 bases. Germline-derived CDR1 and CDR2 are KGHSH and LQKENI. The CDR3 has 12 residues. For the CDR3, the DNA is TGTGCCAGCTCACCGTACACAGATACGCAGTATTTT. Translated: CASSPYTDTQYF.

This clonotype appeared many times. The chain joins TRBV7-2 to TRBJ1-5; D is possibly TRBD1 (6 bases). V lost 1 base to trimming and J lost 2 bases, with 15 bases between them. From germline, CDR1 is SGHTA and CDR2 FQGNSA. This CDR3 comprises 17 residues. This CDR3 is CASSLEGGGWRNQPQHF. CDR3 sequence (DNA): TGTGCCAGCAGCTTAGAGGGAGGGGGTTGGCGCAATCAGCCCCAGCATTTT.

This clonotype has a count of ten or more. V usage is TRBV28 and J usage is TRBJ1-2; D ambiguous. There are 11 residues in the CDR3. Between the trimmed V and J ends, which lost 6 bases and 2 bases, there was a span of 4 bases. Germline CDR1 MDHEN, CDR2 SYDVKM. The CDR3 sequence is CASSRNYGYTF. The CDR3, as DNA: TGTGCCAGCAGCAGGAACTATGGCTACACCTTC.

This clonotype was counted at least ten times. The rearrangement links TRBV20-1 to TRBJ2-7, with 10 bases matching TRBD2. Trimming at V came to 6 bases and at J to 2 bases, leaving 10 bases not matched to a gene. This CDR3 contains 15 residues. Germline values: CDR1 DFQATT, CDR2 SNEGSKA (reference sequence). This CDR3 reads CSARILAGGPYEQYF. Here the CDR3 DNA reads TGCAGTGCGAGGATTTTAGCGGGAGGACCCTACGAGCAGTACTTC.

This clonotype has a count of ten or more. The V call is TRBV5-1, the J call TRBJ2-7; D unresolved. Germline values: CDR1 SGHRS, CDR2 YFSETQ. This CDR3 contains 16 residues. V was pared by 0 bases and J by 0 bases, with 13 bases between. CDR3 residues: CASSLAPDLSSYEQYF. Here the CDR3 DNA reads TGCGCCAGCAGCTTGGCCCCGGACCTTAGCTCCTACGAGCAGTACTTC.